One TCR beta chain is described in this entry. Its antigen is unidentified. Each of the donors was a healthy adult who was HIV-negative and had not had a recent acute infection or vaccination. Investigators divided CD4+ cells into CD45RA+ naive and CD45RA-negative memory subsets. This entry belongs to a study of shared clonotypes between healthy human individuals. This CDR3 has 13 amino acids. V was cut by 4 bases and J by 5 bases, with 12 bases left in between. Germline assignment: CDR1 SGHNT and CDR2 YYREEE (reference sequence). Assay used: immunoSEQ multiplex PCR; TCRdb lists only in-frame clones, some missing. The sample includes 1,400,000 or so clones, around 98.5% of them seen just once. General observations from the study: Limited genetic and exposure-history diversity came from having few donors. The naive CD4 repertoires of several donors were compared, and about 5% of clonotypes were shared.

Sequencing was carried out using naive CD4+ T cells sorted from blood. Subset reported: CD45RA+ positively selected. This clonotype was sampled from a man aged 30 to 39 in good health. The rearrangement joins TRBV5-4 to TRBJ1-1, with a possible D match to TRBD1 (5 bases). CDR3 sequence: CASSPGLGTEAFF. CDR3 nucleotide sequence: TGTGCCAGCAGCCCAGGGTTGGGGACTGAAGCTTTCTTT.